Below are 7 T cell receptor beta chains sequenced from a single sample in a study of T cell repertoires in cytomegalovirus infection. TCRdb passed the reads through MiXCR, listing each CDR3 protein once. Altogether hundreds of thousands of distinct CDR3 sequences are present, roughly 16% being singletons, with the ten largest covering about 12%. The sample comprised PBMCs. The receptors derive from a human donor in good health (CMV status not recorded). Some clones in this sample may be carry-over from other donors' samples.

This clonotype was counted a few times. The V gene is TRBV12-3 or TRBV12-4, the J gene TRBJ1-1; 7 bases are a match to TRBD1. Trimming took 4 bases from V and 9 from J; bases not matched to a gene: 8. This CDR3 comprises 13 residues. As DNA, the CDR3 is TGTGCCAGCAGTTCCCGACAGGGTCAAAAAGCTTTCTTT. As protein: CASSSRQGQKAFF.

The table lists this clonotype with many counts. This chain uses TRBV5-1 with TRBJ2-7, with 8 positions matching TRBD1. The trim removed 4 bases at V and 2 bases at J, leaving 8 bases unmatched. The germline gives CDR1 SGHRS, CDR2 YFSETQ. The CDR3 loop spans 15 amino acids. This CDR3 reads CASSTGQGPTYEQYF. The CDR3 DNA follows: TGCGCCAGCAGCACCGGACAGGGTCCTACCTACGAGCAGTACTTC.

This clonotype was detected a few times. With a much larger clone just one base away, this may be a read error. The chain uses TRBV7-9 and TRBJ2-7; no clear D. This CDR3 comprises 12 residues. CDR1 is SEHNR, CDR2 FQNEAQ, per germline (reference sequence). V lost 2 bases and J lost 0, with 2 bases in between. For the CDR3, the DNA is TGTGCCAGCAGCTTATTCTCCTACGAGCAGTACTTC. It encodes CASSLFSYEQYF.

This clonotype was recorded once. The CDR3 DNA follows: TGTGCCAGCAGCCTCAGCGCGGGGGCTATCACCGGGGAGCTGTTTTTT. It translates to CASSLSAGAITGELFF. The genes are TRBV12-3 or TRBV12-4 and TRBJ2-2; the D gene is possibly TRBD2 (7 bases). The CDR3 totals 16 residues. V gave up 6 bases and J gave up 4 bases, with 18 bases separating them.

In its sample, this clonotype was seen a few times. This rearrangement joins TRBV12-3 or TRBV12-4 to TRBJ1-3; 7 bases fit TRBD1. J lost 0 bases, V lost 6 bases, and 8 bases had no gene match. The CDR3 length is 16 residues. The DNA for the CDR3 is TGTGCCAGCAGCGGACAGGTGCTCGCCTCTGGAAACACCATATATTTT. Its translation is CASSGQVLASGNTIYF.

There are a few counts of this clonotype. The chain couples TRBV25-1 to TRBJ2-1; D not resolved. Germline V gene sequence: CDR1 MGHDK, CDR2 SYGVNS. V was cut by 1 base and J by 2 bases, with 21 bases left in between. There are 19 residues in the CDR3. The CDR3 spells CASSEFYALSALAYNEQFF. In DNA form, the CDR3 reads TGTGCCAGCAGTGAATTCTACGCCCTCTCCGCCCTTGCCTACAATGAGCAGTTCTTC.

The rearrangement links TRBV20-1 to TRBJ1-2, with TRBD1 matching 7 bases. The CDR3 contains 16 residues. The ends lost 5 bases at V and 0 bases at J; junction bases unmatched: 12. CDR1 DFQATT and CDR2 SNEGSKA come from the germline V gene (reference sequence). CDR3 sequence: CSASRRDRDANYGYTF. The CDR3 DNA reads as TGCAGTGCTTCTCGCCGGGACAGAGACGCTAACTATGGCTACACCTTC.